This TCR beta chain was sequenced in a study of type 1 regulatory T cells. Study context: T-allo10 is a Tr1-enriched, alloantigen-specific CD4 T cell product made in vitro.

Notes on this clonotype: Antigen unknown.

TCRdb re-called the reads with MiXCR, one entry per CDR3 protein. This sample has around 69,000 distinct CDR3 sequences; around 68% occur once, and the top ten carry 7.6%. The TCR was taken from a human donor in good health. The source material was cultured T cells, either the whole culture or a sorted T cell fraction (not recorded which). Subset defined: Tr1-enriched cell product generated in vitro against host alloantigens.

CDR3 nucleotide sequence: TGTGCCAGCAGTGCGAACCATATACGGTACACCTTC. Translated: CASSANHIRYTF. The chain couples TRBV6-1 to TRBJ1-2, with D uncertain. Germline V gene lookup returns CDR1 MNHNS and CDR2 SASEGT. Trimming took off 4 bases at V and 11 bases at J, with 14 bases between the two ends. The CDR3 consists of 12 residues.